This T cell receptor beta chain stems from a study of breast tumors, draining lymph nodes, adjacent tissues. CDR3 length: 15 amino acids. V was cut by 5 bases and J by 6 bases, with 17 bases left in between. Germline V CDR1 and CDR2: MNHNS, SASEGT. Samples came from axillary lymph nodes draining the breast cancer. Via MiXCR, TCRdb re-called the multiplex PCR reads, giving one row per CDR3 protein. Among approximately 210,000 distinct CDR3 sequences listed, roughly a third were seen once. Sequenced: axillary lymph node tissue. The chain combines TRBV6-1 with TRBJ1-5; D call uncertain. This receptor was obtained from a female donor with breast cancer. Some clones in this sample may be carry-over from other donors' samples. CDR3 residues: CASSQDRRESQPQHF. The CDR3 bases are TGTGCCAGCAGTCAGGACCGAAGAGAATCTCAGCCCCAGCATTTT.